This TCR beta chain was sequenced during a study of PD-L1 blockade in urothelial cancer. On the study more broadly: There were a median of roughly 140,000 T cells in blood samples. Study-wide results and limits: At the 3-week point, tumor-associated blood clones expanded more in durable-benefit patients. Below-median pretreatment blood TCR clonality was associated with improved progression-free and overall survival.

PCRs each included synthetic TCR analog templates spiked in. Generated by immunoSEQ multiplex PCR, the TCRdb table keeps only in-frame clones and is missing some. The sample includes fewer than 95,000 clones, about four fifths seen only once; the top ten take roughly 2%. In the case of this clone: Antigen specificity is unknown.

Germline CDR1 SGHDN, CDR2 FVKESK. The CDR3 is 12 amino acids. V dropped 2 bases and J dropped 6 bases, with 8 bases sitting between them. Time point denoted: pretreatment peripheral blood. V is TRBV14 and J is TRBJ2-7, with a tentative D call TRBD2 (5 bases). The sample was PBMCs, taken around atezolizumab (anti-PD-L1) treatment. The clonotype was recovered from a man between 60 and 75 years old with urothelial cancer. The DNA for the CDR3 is TGTGCCAGCAGCCAAACGGGGATCGAGCAGTACTTC. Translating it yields CASSQTGIEQYF.